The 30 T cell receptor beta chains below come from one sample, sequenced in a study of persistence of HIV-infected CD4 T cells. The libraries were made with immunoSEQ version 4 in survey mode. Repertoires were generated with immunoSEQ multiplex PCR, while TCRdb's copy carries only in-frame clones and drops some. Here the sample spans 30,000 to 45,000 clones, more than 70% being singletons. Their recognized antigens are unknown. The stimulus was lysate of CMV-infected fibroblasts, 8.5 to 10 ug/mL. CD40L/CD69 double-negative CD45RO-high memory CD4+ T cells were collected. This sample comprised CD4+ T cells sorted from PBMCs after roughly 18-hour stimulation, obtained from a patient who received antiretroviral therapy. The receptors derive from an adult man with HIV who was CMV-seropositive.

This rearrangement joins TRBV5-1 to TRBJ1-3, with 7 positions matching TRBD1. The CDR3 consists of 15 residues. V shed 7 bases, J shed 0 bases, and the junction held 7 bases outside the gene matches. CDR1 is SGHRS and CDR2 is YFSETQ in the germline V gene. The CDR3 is CASRRDSISGNTIYF. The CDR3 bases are TGCGCCAGCCGACGGGACAGCATCTCTGGAAACACCATATATTTT.

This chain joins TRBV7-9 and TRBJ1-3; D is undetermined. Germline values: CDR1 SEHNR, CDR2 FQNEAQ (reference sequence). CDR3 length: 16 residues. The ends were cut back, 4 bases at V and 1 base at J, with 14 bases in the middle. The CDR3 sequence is CASSSLDPGSGNTIYF. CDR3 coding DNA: TGTGCCAGCAGCTCCCTGGACCCGGGGTCTGGAAACACCATATATTTT. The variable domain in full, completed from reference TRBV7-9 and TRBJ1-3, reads DTGVSQNPRHKITKRGQNVTFRCDPISEHNRLYWYRQTLGQGPEFLTYFQNEAQLEKSRLLSDRFSAERPKGSFSTLEIQRTEQGDSAMYLCASSSLDPGSGNTIYFGEGSWLTVV.

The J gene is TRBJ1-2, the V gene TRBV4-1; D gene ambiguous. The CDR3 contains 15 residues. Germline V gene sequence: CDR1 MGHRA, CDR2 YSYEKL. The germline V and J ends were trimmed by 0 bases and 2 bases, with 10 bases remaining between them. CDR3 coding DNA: TGCGCCAGCAGCCAAGATAGTACAACCAACTATGGCTACACCTTC. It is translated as CASSQDSTTNYGYTF.

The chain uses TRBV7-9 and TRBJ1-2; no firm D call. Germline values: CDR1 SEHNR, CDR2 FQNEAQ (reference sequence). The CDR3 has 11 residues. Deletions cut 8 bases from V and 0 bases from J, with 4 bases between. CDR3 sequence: CASGPNYGYTF. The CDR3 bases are TGTGCCAGCGGGCCTAACTATGGCTACACCTTC.

The CDR3 DNA reads as TGTGCCAGCAGGGGTTTTAGCTCTGGGGCCAACGTCCTGACTTTC. Its translation: CASRGFSSGANVLTF. V is TRBV6-5 and J is TRBJ2-6; D gene unclear. Trimming pared 6 bases from V and 0 bases from J, leaving 9 bases between. The CDR3 runs to 15 residues. Germline lookup yields CDR1 MNHEY and CDR2 SVGAGI.

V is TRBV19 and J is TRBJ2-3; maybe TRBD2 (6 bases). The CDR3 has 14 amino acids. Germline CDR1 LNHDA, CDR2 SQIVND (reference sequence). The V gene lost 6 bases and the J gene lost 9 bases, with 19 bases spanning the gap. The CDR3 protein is CASSAISTGGTQYF. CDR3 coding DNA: TGTGCCAGTAGCGCCATTTCAACAGGAGGGACGCAGTATTTT.

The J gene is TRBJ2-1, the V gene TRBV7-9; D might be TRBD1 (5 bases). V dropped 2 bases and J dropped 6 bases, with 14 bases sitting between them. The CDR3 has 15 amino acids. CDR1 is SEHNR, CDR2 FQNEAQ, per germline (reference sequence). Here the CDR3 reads CASSLPREKGNEQFF. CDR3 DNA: TGTGCCAGCAGCTTACCCAGGGAAAAGGGCAATGAGCAGTTCTTC.

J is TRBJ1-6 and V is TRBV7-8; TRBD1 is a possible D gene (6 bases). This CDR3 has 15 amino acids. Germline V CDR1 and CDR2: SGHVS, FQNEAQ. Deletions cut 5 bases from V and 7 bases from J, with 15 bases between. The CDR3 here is CASSRTFTGNSPLHF. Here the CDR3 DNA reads TGTGCCAGCAGCCGTACTTTTACAGGGAATTCACCCCTCCACTTT.

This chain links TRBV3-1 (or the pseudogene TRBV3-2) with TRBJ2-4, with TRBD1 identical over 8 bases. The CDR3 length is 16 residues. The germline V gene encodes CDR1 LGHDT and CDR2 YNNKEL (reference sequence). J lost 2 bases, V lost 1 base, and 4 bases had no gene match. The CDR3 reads CASSQGGQGTKNIQYF. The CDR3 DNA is TGTGCCAGCAGCCAAGGTGGACAGGGAACCAAAAACATTCAGTACTTC.

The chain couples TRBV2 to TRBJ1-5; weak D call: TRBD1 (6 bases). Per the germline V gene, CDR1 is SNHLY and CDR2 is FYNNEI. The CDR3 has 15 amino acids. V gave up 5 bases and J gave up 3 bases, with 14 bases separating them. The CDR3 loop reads CASSLQGALNQPQHF. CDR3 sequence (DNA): TGTGCCAGCAGTCTACAGGGAGCCCTCAATCAGCCCCAGCATTTT.

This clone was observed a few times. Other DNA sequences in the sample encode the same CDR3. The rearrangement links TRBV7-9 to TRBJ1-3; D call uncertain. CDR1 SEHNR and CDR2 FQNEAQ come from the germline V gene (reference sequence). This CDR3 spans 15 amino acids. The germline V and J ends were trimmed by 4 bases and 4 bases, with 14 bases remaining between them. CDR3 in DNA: TGTGCCAGCAGCTCCCTTGAGGGATCGGGAAACACCATATATTTT. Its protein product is CASSSLEGSGNTIYF.

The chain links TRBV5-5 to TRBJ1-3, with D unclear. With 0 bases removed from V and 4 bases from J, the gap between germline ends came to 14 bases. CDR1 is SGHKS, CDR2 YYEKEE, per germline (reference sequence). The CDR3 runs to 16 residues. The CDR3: CASSLDGLWEGNTIYF. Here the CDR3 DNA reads TGTGCCAGCAGCTTGGACGGGCTATGGGAGGGAAACACCATATATTTT.

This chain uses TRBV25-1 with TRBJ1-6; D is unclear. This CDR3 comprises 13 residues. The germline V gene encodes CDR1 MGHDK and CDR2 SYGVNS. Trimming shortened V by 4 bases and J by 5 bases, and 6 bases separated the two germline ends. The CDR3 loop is CASSGRNNSPLHF. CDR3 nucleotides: TGTGCCAGCAGTGGACGGAATAATTCACCCCTCCACTTT.

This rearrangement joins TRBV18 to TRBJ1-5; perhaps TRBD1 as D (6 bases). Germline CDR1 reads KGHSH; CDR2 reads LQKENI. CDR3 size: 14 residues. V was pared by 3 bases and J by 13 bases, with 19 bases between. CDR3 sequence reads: CASSPSTGTLFQHF. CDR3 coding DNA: TGTGCCAGCTCACCCTCGACAGGTACTTTGTTTCAGCATTTT.

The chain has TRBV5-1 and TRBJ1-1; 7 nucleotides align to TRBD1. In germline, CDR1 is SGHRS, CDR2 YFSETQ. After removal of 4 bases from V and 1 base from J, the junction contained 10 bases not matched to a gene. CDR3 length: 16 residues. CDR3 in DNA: TGCGCCAGCAGCCGCCTGAGGGGACAGCGGAACACTGAAGCTTTCTTT. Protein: CASSRLRGQRNTEAFF. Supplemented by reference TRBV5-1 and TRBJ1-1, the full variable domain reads KAGVTQTPRYLIKTRGQQVTLSCSPISGHRSVSWYQQTPGQGLQFLFEYFSETQRNKGNFPGRFSGRQFSNSRSEMNVSTLELGDSALYLCASSRLRGQRNTEAFFGQGTRLTVV.

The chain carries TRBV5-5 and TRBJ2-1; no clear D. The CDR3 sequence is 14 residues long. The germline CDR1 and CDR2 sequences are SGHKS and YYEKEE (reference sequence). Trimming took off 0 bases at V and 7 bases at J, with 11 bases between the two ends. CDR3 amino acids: CASSLVGNRNEQFF. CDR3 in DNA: TGTGCCAGCAGCTTGGTGGGGAATAGAAATGAGCAGTTCTTC.

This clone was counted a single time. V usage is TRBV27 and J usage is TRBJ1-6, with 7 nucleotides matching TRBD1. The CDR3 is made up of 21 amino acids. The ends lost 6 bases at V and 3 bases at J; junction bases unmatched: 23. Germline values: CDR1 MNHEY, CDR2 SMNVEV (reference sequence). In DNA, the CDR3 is TGTGCCAGCAGAAGGGACAGCGGCTCTGCACTGGGGCAAAACTATAATTCACCCCTCCACTTT. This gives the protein CASRRDSGSALGQNYNSPLHF.

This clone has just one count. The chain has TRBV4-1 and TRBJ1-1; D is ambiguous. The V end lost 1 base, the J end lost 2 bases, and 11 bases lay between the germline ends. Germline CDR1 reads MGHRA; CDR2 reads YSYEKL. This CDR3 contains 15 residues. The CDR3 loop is CASSQGVDFNTEAFF. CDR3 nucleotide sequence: TGCGCCAGCAGCCAAGGGGTAGACTTTAACACTGAAGCTTTCTTT.

The CDR3 bases are TGTGCCAGTAGTATAGGGGTAACAGGGCCGCTAGCCAAAAACATTCAGTACTTC. This translates into CASSIGVTGPLAKNIQYF. The chain has TRBV19 and TRBJ2-4, with a possible D match to TRBD1 (6 bases). V was trimmed by 1 base and J by 0 bases, leaving 16 bases between them. Germline CDR1 LNHDA, CDR2 SQIVND (reference sequence). The CDR3 spans 18 residues.

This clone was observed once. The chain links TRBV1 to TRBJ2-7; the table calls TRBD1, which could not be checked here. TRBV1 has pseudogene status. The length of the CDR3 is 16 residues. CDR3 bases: TGCACCAGCAGCCACCCATCCCGGGACAGGGTGGGCGAGCAGTACTTC. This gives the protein CTSSHPSRDRVGEQYF.

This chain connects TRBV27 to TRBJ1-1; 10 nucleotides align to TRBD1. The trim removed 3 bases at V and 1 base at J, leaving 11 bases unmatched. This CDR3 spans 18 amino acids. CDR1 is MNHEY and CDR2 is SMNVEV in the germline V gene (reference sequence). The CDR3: CASSFHQTGGLPNTEAFF. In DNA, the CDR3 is TGTGCCAGCAGTTTCCATCAGACAGGGGGCCTTCCGAACACTGAAGCTTTCTTT.

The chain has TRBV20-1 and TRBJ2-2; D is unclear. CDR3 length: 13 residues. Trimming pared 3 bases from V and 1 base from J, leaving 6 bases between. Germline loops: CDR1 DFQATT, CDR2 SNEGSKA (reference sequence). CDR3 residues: CSASDGNTGELFF. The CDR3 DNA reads TGCAGTGCTAGTGACGGGAACACCGGGGAGCTGTTTTTT.

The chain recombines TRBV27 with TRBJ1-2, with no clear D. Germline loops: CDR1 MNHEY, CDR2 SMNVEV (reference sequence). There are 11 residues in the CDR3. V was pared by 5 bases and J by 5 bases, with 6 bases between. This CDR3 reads CASSGRYGYTF. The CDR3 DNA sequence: TGTGCCAGCAGTGGACGGTATGGCTACACCTTC.

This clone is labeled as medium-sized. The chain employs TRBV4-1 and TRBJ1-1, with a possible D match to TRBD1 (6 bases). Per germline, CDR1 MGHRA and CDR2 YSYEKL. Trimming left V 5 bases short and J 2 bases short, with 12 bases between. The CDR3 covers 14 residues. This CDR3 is CASSGRTENTEAFF. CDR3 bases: TGCGCCAGCAGCGGCCGGACAGAAAACACTGAAGCTTTCTTT.

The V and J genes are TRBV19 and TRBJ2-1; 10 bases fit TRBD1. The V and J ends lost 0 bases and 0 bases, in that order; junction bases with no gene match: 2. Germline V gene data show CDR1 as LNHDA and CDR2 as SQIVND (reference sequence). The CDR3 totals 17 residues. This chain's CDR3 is CASSIDRTGGSYNEQFF. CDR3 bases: TGTGCCAGTAGTATAGATCGGACAGGGGGCTCCTACAATGAGCAGTTCTTC.

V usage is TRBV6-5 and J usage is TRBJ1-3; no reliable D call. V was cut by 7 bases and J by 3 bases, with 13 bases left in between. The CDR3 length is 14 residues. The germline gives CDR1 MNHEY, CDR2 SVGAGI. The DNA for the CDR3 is TGTGCCAGCACCCAGGATGGGTTTGGAAACACCATATATTTT. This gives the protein CASTQDGFGNTIYF.

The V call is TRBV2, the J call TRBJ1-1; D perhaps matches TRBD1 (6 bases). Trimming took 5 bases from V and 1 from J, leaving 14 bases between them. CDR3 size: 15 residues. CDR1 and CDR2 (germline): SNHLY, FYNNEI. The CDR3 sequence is CASSLTGLTNTEAFF. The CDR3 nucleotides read TGTGCCAGCAGTCTTACAGGGTTAACGAACACTGAAGCTTTCTTT.

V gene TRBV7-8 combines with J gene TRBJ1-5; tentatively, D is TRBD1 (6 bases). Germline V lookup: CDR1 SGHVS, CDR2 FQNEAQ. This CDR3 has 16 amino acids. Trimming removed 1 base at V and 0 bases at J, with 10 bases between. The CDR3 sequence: CASSLGTANSNQPQHF. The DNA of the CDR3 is TGTGCCAGCAGCTTAGGGACAGCAAATAGCAATCAGCCCCAGCATTTT.

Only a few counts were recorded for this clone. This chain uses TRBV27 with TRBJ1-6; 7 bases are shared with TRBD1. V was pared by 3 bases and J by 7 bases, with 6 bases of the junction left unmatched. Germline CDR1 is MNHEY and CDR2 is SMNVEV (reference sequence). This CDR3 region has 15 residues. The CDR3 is CASSLEDRANSPLHF. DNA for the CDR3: TGTGCCAGCAGTTTGGAAGACAGGGCAAATTCACCCCTCCACTTT.

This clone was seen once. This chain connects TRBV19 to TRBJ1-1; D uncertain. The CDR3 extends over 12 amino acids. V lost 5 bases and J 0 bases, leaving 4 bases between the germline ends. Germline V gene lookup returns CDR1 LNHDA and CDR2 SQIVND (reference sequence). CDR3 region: CASSLLNTEAFF. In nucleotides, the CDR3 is TGTGCCAGTAGTCTCCTGAACACTGAAGCTTTCTTT.